The 27 T cell receptor beta chains listed next were all sequenced from one sample in a study of shared clonotypes between healthy human individuals. Profiled with immunoSEQ multiplex PCR; TCRdb holds only in-frame clones, not every one. Among more than 2,000,000 clones, approximately 93% were seen once, and the ten largest hold approximately 0.4%. The material sequenced was naive CD4+ T cells from PBMCs. Subset here: CD45RA+ positively selected. The receptors here all came from a man younger than 35 in good health. Some clones in this sample may be carry-over from other donors' samples.

This clone is a singleton in its sample. The rearrangement uses TRBV7-6 and TRBJ2-7; 11 bases match TRBD2. This CDR3 comprises 16 residues. Germline loops: CDR1 SGHVS, CDR2 FNYEAQ. Losses at the gene ends were 5 bases for V and 3 bases for J; bases not matched to a gene: 9. CDR3 sequence: CASSRSGREHLYEQYF. For the CDR3, the DNA is TGTGCCAGCAGCCGTAGCGGGAGGGAACATCTCTACGAGCAGTACTTC.

This clone was detected only once. The chain uses TRBV7-8 and TRBJ1-5, with D possibly TRBD1 on 6 matching bases. Trimming removed 5 bases at V and 6 bases at J, with 20 bases between. This CDR3 has 16 residues. The germline V gene encodes CDR1 SGHVS and CDR2 FQNEAQ. The CDR3 protein is CASSPRRGPRGQPQHF. In DNA form, the CDR3 reads TGTGCCAGCAGCCCCCGTCGGGGGCCGCGGGGTCAGCCCCAGCATTTT. Full variable domain (remainder filled in from reference TRBV7-8 and TRBJ1-5): GAGVSQSPRYKVAKRGQDVALRCDPISGHVSLFWYQQALGQGPEFLTYFQNEAQLDKSGLPSDRFFAERPEGSVSTLKIQRTQQEDSAVYLCASSPRRGPRGQPQHFGDGTRLSIL.

This clone is a singleton in its sample. J is TRBJ1-5 and V is TRBV27; 7 positions match TRBD1. This CDR3 region has 17 residues. V gave up 6 bases and J gave up 0 bases; unmatched junction bases: 11. Germline CDR1 reads MNHEY; CDR2 reads SMNVEV (reference sequence). The CDR3 DNA follows: TGTGCCAGCAGGCGGACAGGCCGGGGTTATAGCAATCAGCCCCAGCATTTT. Its protein is CASRRTGRGYSNQPQHF.

This chain uses TRBV7-9 with TRBJ1-2, with 10 bases aligning to TRBD1. Germline values: CDR1 SEHNR, CDR2 FQNEAQ (reference sequence). This CDR3 has 15 residues. With 4 bases clipped from V and 2 bases from J, the junction kept 4 bases outside the gene matches. The CDR3 DNA reads TGTGCCAGCAGCTCACCGGGACAGGGGAACTATGGCTACACCTTC. The encoded protein is CASSSPGQGNYGYTF.

The J gene is TRBJ2-6, the V gene TRBV2; D ambiguous. CDR3 size: 20 residues. The V end lost 4 bases, the J end lost 0 bases, and 22 bases lay between the germline ends. CDR1 SNHLY and CDR2 FYNNEI come from the germline V gene. CDR3 coding DNA: TGTGCCAGCAGTGTAACCTTTGTAGCAGGCACAAACTCTGGGGCCAACGTCCTGACTTTC. It yields the protein CASSVTFVAGTNSGANVLTF.

This clone occurred a few times. This chain links TRBV30 with TRBJ1-2; D gene unclear. The CDR3 runs 10 residues. Germline V gene lookup returns CDR1 GTSNPN and CDR2 SVGIG (reference sequence). CDR3 sequence: CATDSYGYTF. The CDR3 DNA reads as TGTGCTACGGATTCCTATGGCTACACCTTC.

This chain uses TRBV9 with TRBJ2-1; 8 bases fit TRBD1. Unmatched junction bases numbered 5, after V lost 4 bases and J lost 5 bases. Germline V gene sequence: CDR1 SGDLS, CDR2 YYNGEE. The CDR3 has 14 amino acids. The CDR3 is CASSTTDRDNEQFF. Here the CDR3 DNA reads TGTGCCAGCAGCACAACGGACAGGGACAATGAGCAGTTCTTC.

To note about this clone: The sample carries other DNA sequences with the same CDR3. The chain couples TRBV19 to TRBJ2-7; 8 nucleotides align to TRBD1. Germline CDR1 reads LNHDA; CDR2 reads SQIVND (reference sequence). V lost 3 bases and J lost 4; bases outside the gene matches: 2. The length of the CDR3 is 13 residues. For the CDR3, the DNA is TGTGCCAGTAGTATCGGACAGGGTTACGAGCAGTACTTC. Translating it yields CASSIGQGYEQYF.

The chain links TRBV19 to TRBJ2-1; 8 nucleotides align to TRBD2. The length of the CDR3 is 16 residues. Losses at the gene ends were 6 bases for V and 2 bases for J; bases not matched to a gene: 9. CDR1 is LNHDA, CDR2 SQIVND, per germline (reference sequence). As DNA, the CDR3 is TGTGCCAGTAGGCCGGCCGCGACTAGCGCCTACAATGAGCAGTTCTTC. Protein sequence: CASRPAATSAYNEQFF.

The chain carries TRBV5-1 and TRBJ2-2; D is unresolved. Germline V gene sequence: CDR1 SGHRS, CDR2 YFSETQ. This CDR3 region has 15 residues. V was clipped by 0 bases and J by 4 bases, with 10 bases between them. The CDR3 DNA reads TGCGCCAGCAGCTTGGTCGCCTTCCCCACCGGGGAGCTGTTTTTT. Translation gives CASSLVAFPTGELFF.

The chain has TRBV7-2 and TRBJ1-2; D ambiguous. Per the germline V gene, CDR1 is SGHTA and CDR2 is FQGNSA. The CDR3 consists of 16 residues. V was shortened by 4 bases and J by 2 bases, with 17 bases between the two germline ends. The CDR3, as DNA: TGTGCCAGCAGCTACCGAAGCGGAGCTCTAAACTATGGCTACACCTTC. Protein sequence: CASSYRSGALNYGYTF.

The rearrangement links TRBV21-1 to TRBJ2-2; TRBD1 is the table's D call, not checked against the DNA. TRBV21-1 is a pseudogene locus. The CDR3 has 18 amino acids. The CDR3 sequence: CASSARPRQGARTGELFF. The CDR3 DNA reads TGTGCCAGCAGCGCCCGCCCCAGACAGGGGGCGAGGACCGGGGAGCTGTTTTTT.

This chain links TRBV5-1 with TRBJ2-2, with D hard to call. This CDR3 has 15 amino acids. Germline V gene sequence: CDR1 SGHRS, CDR2 YFSETQ. V was shortened by 3 bases and J by 4 bases, with 13 bases between the two germline ends. CDR3 in amino acids: CASSSTGRATGELFF. The CDR3 DNA follows: TGCGCCAGCAGCTCTACTGGAAGGGCCACCGGGGAGCTGTTTTTT.

The J gene is TRBJ2-3, the V gene TRBV2, with 7 bases lining up with TRBD1. This CDR3 spans 16 amino acids. The J segment lost 0 bases and the V segment lost 3 bases, leaving 6 bases of the junction unmatched. From germline, CDR1 is SNHLY and CDR2 FYNNEI. CDR3 bases: TGTGCCAGCAGTGAGGCCAGGGGGAAGAGCACAGATACGCAGTATTTT. Amino acids: CASSEARGKSTDTQYF.

The chain joins TRBV6-1 to TRBJ1-5; the D gene is possibly TRBD1 (5 bases). The CDR3 contains 17 residues. Trimming cost V 2 bases and J 6 bases, with 20 bases left between them. Germline CDR1 reads MNHNS; CDR2 reads SASEGT. Here the CDR3 DNA reads TGTGCCAGCAGTGAATACGGTCGGGCAGGGCTCGGTCAGCCCCAGCATTTT. Translation: CASSEYGRAGLGQPQHF.

The chain has TRBV2 and TRBJ1-1; 9 positions match TRBD1. CDR1 SNHLY and CDR2 FYNNEI come from the germline V gene. J was trimmed by 4 bases and V by 8 bases; bases with no gene match: 14. The CDR3 extends over 16 amino acids. The CDR3: CASGGSRDRVGTEAFF. The CDR3 coding sequence is TGTGCCAGCGGGGGGTCCCGGGACAGGGTTGGCACTGAAGCTTTCTTT.

The J gene is TRBJ2-1, the V gene TRBV10-1; D unresolved. Germline loops: CDR1 WNHNN, CDR2 SYGVQD (reference sequence). This CDR3 spans 13 amino acids. Trimming removed 2 bases from V and 8 bases from J, with 10 bases in between. The CDR3 DNA reads as TGCGCCAGCAGTGAGAACCAGCCCGATGAGCAGTTCTTC. It specifies CASSENQPDEQFF.

The chain has TRBV7-9 and TRBJ2-3; 10 bases align to TRBD2. The junction had 3 bases not matched to a gene; V was cut back by 3 bases and J by 3 bases. Germline CDR1 SEHNR, CDR2 FQNEAQ (reference sequence). There are 15 residues in the CDR3. Here the CDR3 DNA reads TGTGCCAGCAGCTTTTTTAGCGGGAGGACAGATACGCAGTATTTT. This sequence encodes CASSFFSGRTDTQYF.

The chain employs TRBV29-1 and TRBJ2-1; D possibly matches TRBD1 or TRBD2 (5 bases each). This CDR3 region has 14 residues. Deletions cut 6 bases from V and 0 bases from J, with 12 bases between. Per the germline V gene, CDR1 is SQVTM and CDR2 is ANQGSEA. The CDR3: CSVDYRSSYNEQFF. The CDR3 coding sequence is TGCAGCGTCGACTACAGGAGCTCCTACAATGAGCAGTTCTTC.

The gene calls are TRBV6-1 and TRBJ1-3; D is perhaps TRBD1 (5 bases). Germline V lookup: CDR1 MNHNS, CDR2 SASEGT. The V end was cut by 5 bases, the J end by 4 bases, with 12 bases between. This CDR3 has 14 residues. The CDR3 reads CASSRGQSGNTIYF. DNA of the CDR3: TGTGCCAGCAGTAGGGGTCAGTCGGGAAACACCATATATTTT.

About this clone itself: Other DNA sequences in this specimen translate into the identical CDR3. The J gene is TRBJ2-1, the V gene TRBV9; D unresolved. This CDR3 is built from 12 residues. V was cut by 1 base and J by 7 bases, with 6 bases left in between. Germline CDR1 SGDLS, CDR2 YYNGEE. The CDR3 DNA reads TGTGCCAGCAGCGTATCAGGAAATGAGCAGTTCTTC. Amino acids: CASSVSGNEQFF.

The gene calls are TRBV27 and TRBJ1-5; D uncertain. Germline CDR1 is MNHEY and CDR2 is SMNVEV (reference sequence). This CDR3 has 14 amino acids. V lost 4 bases and J lost 4, with 11 bases in between. The CDR3 region is CASSSPHKNQPQHF. The CDR3, as DNA: TGTGCCAGCAGTTCACCACATAAAAATCAGCCCCAGCATTTT.

The chain carries TRBV10-3 and TRBJ2-7, with 10 positions matching TRBD1. J gave up 2 bases and V 2 bases, and 6 bases lay outside the gene matches. From germline, CDR1 is ENHRY and CDR2 SYGVKD. CDR3 length equals 16 residues. CDR3 region: CAISEGTGVPPYEQYF. CDR3 nucleotides: TGTGCCATCAGTGAGGGGACAGGGGTCCCTCCCTACGAGCAGTACTTC.

The CDR3 loop reads CASSSAGGGTEAFF. CDR3 sequence (DNA): TGTGCCAGCAGCTCGGCCGGGGGGGGAACTGAAGCTTTCTTT. The chain is built from TRBV11-2 and TRBJ1-1, with D perhaps TRBD1 (5 bases). Germline CDR1 is SGHAT and CDR2 is FQNNGV. CDR3 size: 14 residues. Trimming cost V 4 bases and J 5 bases, with 14 bases left between them.

As for this clone: Other nucleotide sequences from this sample produce the same CDR3. This rearrangement joins TRBV27 to TRBJ1-1, with D unclear. The CDR3 is 12 residues long. Germline-derived CDR1 and CDR2 are MNHEY and SMNVEV (reference sequence). V lost 4 bases and J lost 5, with 8 bases in between. CDR3: CASSSIGTEAFF. CDR3 DNA sequence: TGTGCCAGCAGTTCCATCGGGACTGAAGCTTTCTTT.

The chain employs TRBV6-4 and TRBJ2-1, with TRBD2 as a possible D gene (5 bases). Trimming removed 2 bases at V and 7 bases at J, with 15 bases between. CDR3 length: 15 residues. Germline CDR1 reads MRHNA; CDR2 reads SNTAGT. In DNA, the CDR3 is TGTGCCAGCAGTGACCACCTAGCCGGATTGAATGAGCAGTTCTTC. Its protein product is CASSDHLAGLNEQFF.

The CDR3 region is CASSFLGDYTEAFF. The CDR3 DNA is TGTGCCAGCAGTTTTCTAGGGGACTACACTGAAGCTTTCTTT. The gene calls are TRBV28 and TRBJ1-1, with a tentative D call TRBD1 (5 bases). Germline V gives CDR1 MDHEN, CDR2 SYDVKM. This CDR3 is built from 14 residues. Trimming shortened V by 3 bases and J by 3 bases, and 11 bases separated the two germline ends. The whole variable domain, filled in from reference TRBV28 and TRBJ1-1, reads DVKVTQSSRYLVKRTGEKVFLECVQDMDHENMFWYRQDPGLGLRLIYFSYDVKMKEKGDIPEGYSVSREKKERFSLILESASTNQTSMYLCASSFLGDYTEAFFGQGTRLTVV.